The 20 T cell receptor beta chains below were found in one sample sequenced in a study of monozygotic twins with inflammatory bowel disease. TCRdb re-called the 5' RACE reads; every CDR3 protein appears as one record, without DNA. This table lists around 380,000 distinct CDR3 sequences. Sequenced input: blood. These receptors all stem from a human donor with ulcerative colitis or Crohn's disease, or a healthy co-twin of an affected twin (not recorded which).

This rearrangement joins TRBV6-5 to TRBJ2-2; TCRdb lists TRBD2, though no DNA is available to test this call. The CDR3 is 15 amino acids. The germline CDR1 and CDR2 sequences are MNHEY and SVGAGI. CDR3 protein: CASSFGGSFGGELFF.

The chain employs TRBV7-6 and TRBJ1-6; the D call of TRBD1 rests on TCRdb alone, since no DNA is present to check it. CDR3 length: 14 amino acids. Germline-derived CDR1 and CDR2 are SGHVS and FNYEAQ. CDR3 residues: CASSGTAYNSPLHF. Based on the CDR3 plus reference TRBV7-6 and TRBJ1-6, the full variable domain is GAGVSQSPRYKVTKRGQDVALRCDPISGHVSLYWYRQALGQGPEFLTYFNYEAQQDKSGLPNDRFSAERPEGSISTLTIQRTEQRDSAMYRCASSGTAYNSPLHFGNGTRLTVT.

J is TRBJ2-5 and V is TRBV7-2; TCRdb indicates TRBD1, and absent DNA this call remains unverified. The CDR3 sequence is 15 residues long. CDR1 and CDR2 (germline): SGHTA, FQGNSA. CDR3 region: CASSFAGGTQETQYF.

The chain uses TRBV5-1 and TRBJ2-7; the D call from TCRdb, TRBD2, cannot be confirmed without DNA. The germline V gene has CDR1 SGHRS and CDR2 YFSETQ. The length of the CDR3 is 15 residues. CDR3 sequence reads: CASNGLAGGTYEQYF.

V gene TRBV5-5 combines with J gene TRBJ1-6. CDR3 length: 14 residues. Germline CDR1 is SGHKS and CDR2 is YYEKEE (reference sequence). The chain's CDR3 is CASSLRVGNSPLHF. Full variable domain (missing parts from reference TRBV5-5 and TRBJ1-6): DAGVTQSPTHLIKTRGQQVTLRCSPISGHKSVSWYQQVLGQGPQFIFQYYEKEERGRGNFPDRFSARQFPNYSSELNVNALLLGDSALYLCASSLRVGNSPLHFGNGTRLTVT.

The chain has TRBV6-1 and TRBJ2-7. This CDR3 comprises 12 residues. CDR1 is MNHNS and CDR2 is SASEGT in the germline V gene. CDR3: CAVDVLLYEQYF.

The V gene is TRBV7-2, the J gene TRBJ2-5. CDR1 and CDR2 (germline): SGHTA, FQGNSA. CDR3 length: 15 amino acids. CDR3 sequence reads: CASSSLGSWQETQYF.

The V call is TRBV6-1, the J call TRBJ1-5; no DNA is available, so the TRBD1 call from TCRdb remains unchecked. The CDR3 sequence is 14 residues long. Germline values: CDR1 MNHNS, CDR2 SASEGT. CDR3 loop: CASSDVGTWQPQHF.

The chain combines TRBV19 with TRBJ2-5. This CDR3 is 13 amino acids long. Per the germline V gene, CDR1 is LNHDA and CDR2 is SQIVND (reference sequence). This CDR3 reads CASSFTVSETQYF.

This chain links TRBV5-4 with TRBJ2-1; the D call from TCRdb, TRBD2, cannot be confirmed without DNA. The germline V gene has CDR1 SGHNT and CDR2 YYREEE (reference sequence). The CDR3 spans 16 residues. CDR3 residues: CASSFSTGTSNNEQFF.

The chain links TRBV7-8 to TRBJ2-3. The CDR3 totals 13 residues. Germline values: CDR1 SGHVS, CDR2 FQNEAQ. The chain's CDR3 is CASSLPLASTQYF.

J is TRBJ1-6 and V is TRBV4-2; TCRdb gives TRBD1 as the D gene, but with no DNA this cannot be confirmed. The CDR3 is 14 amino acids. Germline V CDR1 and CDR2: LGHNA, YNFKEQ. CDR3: CASRSQGYNSPLHF.

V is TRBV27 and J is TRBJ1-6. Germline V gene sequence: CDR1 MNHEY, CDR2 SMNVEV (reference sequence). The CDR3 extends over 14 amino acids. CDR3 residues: CASSTNLNNSPLHF.

The CDR3 is CASSQPPGSYNEQFF. This rearrangement joins TRBV3-1 to TRBJ2-1; the D call from TCRdb, TRBD1, cannot be confirmed without DNA. Germline CDR1 LGHDT, CDR2 YNNKEL (reference sequence). There are 15 residues in the CDR3.

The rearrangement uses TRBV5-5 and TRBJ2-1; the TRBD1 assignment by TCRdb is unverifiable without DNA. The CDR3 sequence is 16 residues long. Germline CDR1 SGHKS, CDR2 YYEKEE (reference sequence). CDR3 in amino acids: CASSLRGDPLYNEQFF.

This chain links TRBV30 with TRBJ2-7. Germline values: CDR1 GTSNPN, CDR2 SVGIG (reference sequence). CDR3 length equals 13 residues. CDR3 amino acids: CALKVNTAYEQYF.

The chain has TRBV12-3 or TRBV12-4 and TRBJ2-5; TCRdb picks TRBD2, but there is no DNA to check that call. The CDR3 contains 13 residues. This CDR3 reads CASRTSGRETQYF.

The CDR3 is CSARSRRRESLYEQYF. This sequence joins TRBV20-1 and TRBJ2-7; lacking DNA, the TRBD2 call made by TCRdb goes unchecked. Per germline, CDR1 DFQATT and CDR2 SNEGSKA (reference sequence). CDR3 size: 16 residues.

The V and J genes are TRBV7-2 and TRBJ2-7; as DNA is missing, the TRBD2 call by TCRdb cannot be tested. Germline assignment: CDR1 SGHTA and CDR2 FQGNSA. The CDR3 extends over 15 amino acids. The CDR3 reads CASSLVLVGGDEQYF.

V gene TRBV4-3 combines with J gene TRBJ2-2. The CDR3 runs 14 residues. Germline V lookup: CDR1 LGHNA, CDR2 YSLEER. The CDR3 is CASSQASSTGELFF.